A single sample gave rise to the 18 T cell receptor beta chains below, sequenced in a study of T cells in Graves' hyperthyroidism and ophthalmopathy. Amplified regions were TCR beta CDR3 sequences from RNA transcripts. A first-round RT-PCR of the TCR CDR3 used the HTBI primer set. MiXCR, run by TCRdb on the multiplex PCR reads, gives a single entry per CDR3 protein. Altogether approximately 400,000 distinct CDR3 sequences are present, about 15% being singletons, with the ten largest covering about 7.7%. Sequencing was carried out using blood. The origin of the receptors is a woman under 30 with Graves' hyperthyroidism.

In its sample, this clonotype was seen a few times. This chain joins TRBV5-4 and TRBJ1-2; TRBD1 aligns across 9 bases. Germline V gene sequence: CDR1 SGHNT, CDR2 YYREEE (reference sequence). There are 14 residues in the CDR3. Unmatched junction bases numbered 4, after V lost 4 bases and J lost 3 bases. As DNA, the CDR3 is TGTGCCAGCAGCGCCCGGACAGGGGACTATGGCTACACCTTC. The encoded protein is CASSARTGDYGYTF.

The CDR3 spells CAISESAGRLGDSYEQYF. The CDR3 DNA reads TGTGCCATCAGTGAGTCGGCCGGGAGGTTAGGGGACTCCTACGAGCAGTACTTC. The genes are TRBV10-3 and TRBJ2-7; 7 nucleotides line up with TRBD2. Per the germline V gene, CDR1 is ENHRY and CDR2 is SYGVKD. After removal of 0 bases from V and 0 bases from J, the junction contained 11 bases not matched to a gene. This CDR3 has 18 residues.

Ten or more counts support this clonotype. The chain carries TRBV3-1 and TRBJ2-7; TRBD1 might be the D (6 bases). The CDR3 runs 17 residues. Germline CDR1 and CDR2: LGHDT and YNNKEL (reference sequence). Trimming pared 5 bases from V and 2 bases from J, leaving 22 bases between. CDR3 amino acids: CASSAEAGYRETYEQYF. For the CDR3, the DNA is TGTGCCAGCAGCGCGGAAGCCGGTTACAGGGAGACCTACGAGCAGTACTTC.

The chain carries TRBV12-3 or TRBV12-4 and TRBJ2-2, with 8 bases aligning to TRBD1. V lost 7 bases to trimming and J lost 7 bases; unmatched junction nucleotides: 14. There are 16 residues in the CDR3. CDR3: CASTRQGPARGGELFF. The CDR3 nucleotides read TGTGCCAGCACTAGACAGGGGCCGGCACGCGGCGGGGAGCTGTTTTTT.

This clonotype showed up many times. The rearrangement uses TRBV6-1 and TRBJ1-5; D perhaps matches TRBD1 (6 bases). This CDR3 is built from 16 residues. CDR1 and CDR2 from the germline V gene are MNHNS and SASEGT. Trimming took off 5 bases at V and 2 bases at J, with 16 bases between the two ends. CDR3 DNA sequence: TGTGCCAGCAGTCTAACCCGGACAGTAGGCAATCAGCCCCAGCATTTT. It specifies CASSLTRTVGNQPQHF.

This clonotype occurred a few times. Just one base apart from a much larger clone, this may be a read error. The chain links TRBV6-2 or TRBV6-3 to TRBJ2-3, with D possibly TRBD2 on 6 matching bases. This CDR3 has 16 amino acids. In germline, CDR1 is MNHEY, CDR2 SVGEGT. With 4 bases removed from V and 4 bases from J, the gap between germline ends came to 18 bases. The DNA of the CDR3 is TGTGCCAGCAGTTGCTCGAGAAAGGAGGGCGCAGATACGCAGTATTTT. Translated: CASSCSRKEGADTQYF.

This clonotype was detected a few times. The chain couples TRBV11-2 to TRBJ1-2, with 12 bases matching TRBD1. Looked up from germline, CDR1 is SGHAT and CDR2 is FQNNGV. J was trimmed by 5 bases and V by 1 base; bases with no gene match: 8. This CDR3 has 17 residues. The CDR3 reads CASSLAPGQGAWYGYTF. The CDR3 nucleotides read TGTGCCAGCAGCTTAGCCCCGGGACAGGGGGCCTGGTATGGCTACACCTTC.

At least ten counts were recorded for this clonotype. The chain recombines TRBV19 with TRBJ1-5, with a weak D call TRBD1 (6 bases). The V end lost 5 bases, the J end lost 3 bases, and 17 bases lay between the germline ends. The CDR3 has 16 amino acids. The germline gives CDR1 LNHDA, CDR2 SQIVND (reference sequence). CDR3 sequence reads: CASSLPGQIANQPQHF. CDR3 sequence (DNA): TGTGCCAGTAGTTTACCCGGACAGATAGCCAATCAGCCCCAGCATTTT.

The table lists this clonotype with many counts. The rearrangement uses TRBV18 and TRBJ2-3, with 9 bases fitting TRBD2. The germline CDR1 and CDR2 sequences are KGHSH and LQKENI. V shed 3 bases and J 4 bases; nucleotides not matched to a gene: 8. The CDR3 sequence is 16 residues long. The CDR3 loop reads CASSPGSGSFADTQYF. CDR3 in DNA: TGTGCCAGCTCACCCGGTAGCGGGAGTTTCGCAGATACGCAGTATTTT. Using reference TRBV18 and TRBJ2-3 for the parts outside the CDR3, the full variable domain is NAGVMQNPRHLVRRRGQEARLRCSPMKGHSHVYWYRQLPEEGLKFMVYLQKENIIDESGMPKERFSAEFPKEGPSILRIQQVVRGDSAAYFCASSPGSGSFADTQYFGPGTRLTVL.

The chain employs TRBV10-3 and TRBJ1-1; TRBD1 is a possible D gene (6 bases). V was pared by 5 bases and J by 1 base, with 14 bases between. This CDR3 spans 15 amino acids. CDR1 is ENHRY, CDR2 SYGVKD, per germline. The CDR3 DNA reads TGTGCCATCAGTCGGGACATTACGGGGAACACTGAAGCTTTCTTT. It translates to CAISRDITGNTEAFF.

This clonotype was recorded at least ten times. The chain carries TRBV2 and TRBJ2-3, with 7 bases fitting TRBD2. CDR1 and CDR2 from the germline V gene are SNHLY and FYNNEI. This CDR3 contains 13 residues. V shed 3 bases, J shed 6 bases, and the junction held 3 bases outside the gene matches. Here the CDR3 DNA reads TGTGCCAGCAGTGAGGGGGGGTTGGATACGCAGTATTTT. The encoded protein is CASSEGGLDTQYF.

This clonotype appeared many times. The chain carries TRBV2 and TRBJ2-3; D remains unclear. This CDR3 contains 10 residues. V lost 7 bases, J lost 13 bases, and 12 bases lay in between. Germline lookup yields CDR1 SNHLY and CDR2 FYNNEI. CDR3 nucleotides: TGTGCCAGCATCGCCCCCCCGGAGTATTTT. Translating it yields CASIAPPEYF. Supplemented by reference TRBV2 and TRBJ2-3, the full variable domain reads EPEVTQTPSHQVTQMGQEVILRCVPISNHLYFYWYRQILGQKVEFLVSFYNNEISEKSEIFDDQFSVERPDGSNFTLKIRSTKLEDSAMYFCASIAPPEYFGPGTRLTVL.

This clonotype was found many times. V gene TRBV12-3 or TRBV12-4 combines with J gene TRBJ2-1; D might be TRBD2 (5 bases). Trimming took off 6 bases at V and 5 bases at J, with 14 bases between the two ends. The CDR3 is 14 residues long. CDR3 sequence: CASRAGIWDNEQFF. The DNA for the CDR3 is TGTGCCAGCAGGGCGGGCATATGGGACAATGAGCAGTTCTTC.

This clonotype showed up many times. This chain links TRBV7-3 with TRBJ2-7; D is perhaps TRBD1 or TRBD2 (6 bases each). Germline V gene sequence: CDR1 SGHTA, CDR2 FQGTGA. Trimming removed 0 bases from V and 5 bases from J, with 11 bases in between. The CDR3 covers 14 residues. The CDR3 bases are TGTGCCAGCAGCTTAACAGGGGGGAGGAACGAGCAGTACTTC. This codes for CASSLTGGRNEQYF. The variable domain in full, with the rest retrieved from reference TRBV7-3 and TRBJ2-7, is GAGVSQTPSNKVTEKGKYVELRCDPISGHTALYWYRQSLGQGPEFLIYFQGTGAADDSGLPNDRFFAVRPEGSVSTLKIQRTERGDSAVYLCASSLTGGRNEQYFGPGTRLTVT.

This clonotype was seen at least ten times. V is TRBV11-2 and J is TRBJ2-1; no definite D call. V shed 1 base and J shed 9 bases, with 7 bases lying between them. The CDR3 loop spans 12 amino acids. The germline gives CDR1 SGHAT, CDR2 FQNNGV. CDR3 residues: CASSLVSAEQFF. The CDR3 coding sequence is TGTGCCAGCAGCTTAGTTTCAGCTGAGCAGTTCTTC.

This clonotype was detected ten times or more. This chain joins TRBV28 and TRBJ2-2; possibly TRBD1 or TRBD2 for D (5 bases each). Germline CDR1 is MDHEN and CDR2 is SYDVKM. V lost 5 bases and J lost 3, with 19 bases in between. The CDR3 totals 17 residues. CDR3 region: CASSLGQGTRDTGELFF. CDR3 sequence (DNA): TGTGCCAGCAGTCTCGGACAAGGGACGCGGGACACCGGGGAGCTGTTTTTT.

This clonotype appeared many times. J is TRBJ2-1 and V is TRBV12-3 or TRBV12-4; D perhaps matches TRBD2 (5 bases). The CDR3 runs 14 residues. V dropped 5 bases and J dropped 5 bases, with 13 bases sitting between them. The CDR3 here is CASSPWTVDNEQFF. The CDR3 bases are TGTGCCAGCAGTCCCTGGACTGTCGACAATGAGCAGTTCTTC.

This clonotype came up many times. This chain links TRBV7-9 with TRBJ2-7; tentative D call: TRBD2 (6 bases). This CDR3 has 15 amino acids. CDR1 and CDR2 (germline): SEHNR, FQNEAQ (reference sequence). V gave up 0 bases and J gave up 5 bases, with 14 bases separating them. CDR3 sequence reads: CASSLAAGISHEQYF. DNA of the CDR3: TGTGCCAGCAGCTTAGCGGCGGGAATTTCCCACGAGCAGTACTTC. Complete variable domain (other parts from reference TRBV7-9 and TRBJ2-7): DTGVSQNPRHKITKRGQNVTFRCDPISEHNRLYWYRQTLGQGPEFLTYFQNEAQLEKSRLLSDRFSAERPKGSFSTLEIQRTEQGDSAMYLCASSLAAGISHEQYFGPGTRLTVT.